The 29 T cell receptor beta chains in this list originate from one sample, sequenced in a study of T cell repertoires in cytomegalovirus infection. One entry per CDR3 protein results from TCRdb running MiXCR on the reads. The sample lists roughly 230,000 distinct CDR3 sequences, over 15% occurring once. What was sequenced was CD8+ T cells from PBMCs. Receptor source: a human donor in good health (CMV status not recorded). Some clones in this sample may be carry-over from other donors' samples.

In its sample, this clonotype was seen many times. The CDR3 reads CASSPPTGGNSPLHF. The CDR3 DNA sequence: TGTGCCAGCAGCCCCCCGACAGGGGGGAATTCACCCCTCCACTTT. The chain uses TRBV7-9 and TRBJ1-6, with TRBD1 identical over 9 bases. Germline V gene sequence: CDR1 SEHNR, CDR2 FQNEAQ (reference sequence). The V gene end was trimmed by 5 bases and the J gene end by 7 bases; junction bases not matched to a gene: 6. This CDR3 is 15 amino acids long.

This clonotype showed up just a few times. CDR3 sequence: CASSHRSSHRALEQYF. CDR3 nucleotide sequence: TGTGCCAGCAGCCACCGTTCGTCCCACCGGGCCCTTGAGCAGTACTTC. The chain couples TRBV7-9 to TRBJ2-7, with D hard to call. Trimming shortened V by 5 bases and J by 7 bases, and 24 bases separated the two germline ends. This CDR3 contains 16 residues. CDR1 and CDR2 (germline): SEHNR, FQNEAQ (reference sequence).

The chain is built from TRBV12-3 or TRBV12-4 and TRBJ1-2; 7 bases align to TRBD1. After removal of 5 bases from V and 4 bases from J, the junction contained 4 bases not matched to a gene. The CDR3 length is 13 residues. CDR3 sequence: CASSAGQSYGYTF. CDR3 in DNA: TGTGCCAGCAGTGCGGGACAGAGCTATGGCTACACCTTC.

There are a few counts of this clonotype. V and J are TRBV29-1 and TRBJ2-1; D is undetermined. V lost 7 bases to trimming and J lost 5 bases, with 6 bases between them. The CDR3 extends over 10 amino acids. Germline CDR1 and CDR2: SQVTM and ANQGSEA. Here the CDR3 reads CSADDNEQFF. For the CDR3, the DNA is TGCAGCGCCGACGACAATGAGCAGTTCTTC.

The chain links TRBV28 to TRBJ1-1; 7 nucleotides line up with TRBD1. Unmatched junction bases numbered 6, after V lost 7 bases and J lost 4 bases. Germline V gene data show CDR1 as MDHEN and CDR2 as SYDVKM. The CDR3 covers 13 residues. As DNA, the CDR3 is TGTGCCAGCAATTCGGACAGGCGCACTGAAGCTTTCTTT. This translates into CASNSDRRTEAFF.

This clonotype was seen at least ten times. This rearrangement joins TRBV6-6 to TRBJ2-5; TRBD1 matches at 7 bases. This CDR3 is 14 amino acids long. Per germline, CDR1 MNHNY and CDR2 SVGAGI (reference sequence). V was pared by 2 bases and J by 2 bases, with 2 bases of the junction left unmatched. CDR3 loop: CASSYATGQETQYF. In nucleotides, the CDR3 is TGTGCCAGCAGTTACGCGACAGGGCAAGAGACCCAGTACTTC.

The chain couples TRBV27 to TRBJ2-5; 12 bases match TRBD2. With 5 bases clipped from V and 7 bases from J, the junction kept 8 bases outside the gene matches. CDR3 size: 15 residues. Germline-derived CDR1 and CDR2 are MNHEY and SMNVEV (reference sequence). As DNA, the CDR3 is TGTGCCAGCAGTCCCTGGACTAGCGGGGATGGGACCCAGTACTTC. Its translation is CASSPWTSGDGTQYF.

This clonotype was seen once. The rearrangement links TRBV5-4 to TRBJ2-1; a weak D match, TRBD2 (5 bases). Germline lookup yields CDR1 SGHNT and CDR2 YYREEE (reference sequence). The CDR3 contains 15 residues. Trimming took 2 bases from V and 0 from J, leaving 9 bases between them. The CDR3 coding sequence is TGTGCCAGCAGCTTTGTGACTAACTCCTACAATGAGCAGTTCTTC. Translated, it gives CASSFVTNSYNEQFF. The full variable domain, with the rest looked up from reference TRBV5-4 and TRBJ2-1, is ETGVTQSPTHLIKTRGQQVTLRCSSQSGHNTVSWYQQALGQGPQFIFQYYREEENGRGNFPPRFSGLQFPNYSSELNVNALELDDSALYLCASSFVTNSYNEQFFGPGTRLTVL.

This clonotype occurred many times. The V and J genes are TRBV28 and TRBJ1-5, with D perhaps matching TRBD1 (5 bases). V dropped 1 base and J dropped 4 bases, with 14 bases sitting between them. The V gene's germline CDR1 is MDHEN and CDR2 SYDVKM. CDR3 length equals 16 residues. CDR3 sequence reads: CASSLSPQGLNQPQHF. DNA for the CDR3: TGTGCCAGCAGTTTATCCCCCCAGGGTTTAAATCAGCCCCAGCATTTT. Drawing the rest from reference TRBV28 and TRBJ1-5, the complete variable domain is DVKVTQSSRYLVKRTGEKVFLECVQDMDHENMFWYRQDPGLGLRLIYFSYDVKMKEKGDIPEGYSVSREKKERFSLILESASTNQTSMYLCASSLSPQGLNQPQHFGDGTRLSIL.

This clonotype was observed many times. The V gene is TRBV11-2, the J gene TRBJ2-1; 11 bases are a match to TRBD2. Germline CDR1 is SGHAT and CDR2 is FQNNGV. V gave up 3 bases and J gave up 12 bases; unmatched junction bases: 16. The CDR3 is 17 amino acids. The CDR3 nucleotides are TGTGCCAGCAGCTTTAGCCCCGGGACTAGCGGCGGGCCGGGGCAGTTCTTC. Protein: CASSFSPGTSGGPGQFF.

The rearrangement links TRBV28 to TRBJ2-1; TRBD1 matches 7 bases. This CDR3 has 15 amino acids. J gave up 3 bases and V 5 bases, and 7 bases lay outside the gene matches. The germline V gene encodes CDR1 MDHEN and CDR2 SYDVKM. In DNA, the CDR3 is TGTGCCAGCAGTAGACAGGGATCCCTCTACAATGAGCAGTTCTTC. It specifies CASSRQGSLYNEQFF.

In this sample, this clonotype turned up a few times. The chain has TRBV5-5 and TRBJ1-1; D remains ambiguous. Per the germline V gene, CDR1 is SGHKS and CDR2 is YYEKEE (reference sequence). V was pared by 0 bases and J by 1 base, with 10 bases between. This CDR3 spans 15 amino acids. The CDR3 loop is CASSLAYPGNTEAFF. DNA for the CDR3: TGTGCCAGCAGCTTGGCCTATCCCGGGAACACTGAAGCTTTCTTT.

At least ten counts were recorded for this clonotype. V usage is TRBV7-9 and J usage is TRBJ2-7; 7 bases align to TRBD2. Looked up from germline, CDR1 is SEHNR and CDR2 is FQNEAQ (reference sequence). V dropped 5 bases and J dropped 4; count of bases not matched to a gene: 11. The CDR3 totals 15 residues. CDR3 sequence: CASSSVASGKYEQYF. The CDR3 coding sequence is TGTGCCAGCAGCAGTGTTGCTAGCGGAAAATACGAGCAGTACTTC.

This clonotype was seen many times. The chain combines TRBV2 with TRBJ2-2; 7 positions match TRBD1. Germline trimming cut 6 bases from V and 4 bases from J; bases unmatched to any gene: 5. The germline gives CDR1 SNHLY, CDR2 FYNNEI. The CDR3 length is 14 residues. CDR3: CASSDRVFTGELFF. The CDR3 nucleotides are TGTGCCAGCAGCGACAGGGTCTTCACCGGGGAGCTGTTTTTT.

In its sample, this clonotype was seen a few times. The chain couples TRBV14 to TRBJ1-1; possible D gene TRBD1, 5 bases. The CDR3 is 17 residues long. The V end was cut by 0 bases, the J end by 1 base, with 15 bases between. CDR1 is SGHDN, CDR2 FVKESK, per germline. CDR3: CASSQDSDTYTNTEAFF. In DNA form, the CDR3 reads TGTGCCAGCAGCCAAGACTCGGACACATATACGAACACTGAAGCTTTCTTT.

This clonotype came up a few times. The rearrangement joins TRBV7-9 to TRBJ1-1; 7 nucleotides match TRBD1. With 5 bases clipped from V and 4 bases from J, the junction kept 10 bases outside the gene matches. The CDR3 extends over 15 amino acids. The germline V gene encodes CDR1 SEHNR and CDR2 FQNEAQ (reference sequence). The CDR3 nucleotides read TGTGCCAGCAGCCTACCCAGGGGGGCGGGCACTGAAGCTTTCTTT. This translates into CASSLPRGAGTEAFF.

This clonotype was detected ten times or more. The CDR3 loop is CASSEGGPNTEAFF. CDR3 sequence (DNA): TGTGCCAGCAGCGAAGGGGGCCCGAACACTGAAGCTTTCTTT. The chain recombines TRBV7-6 with TRBJ1-1, with 7 bases aligning to TRBD1. Germline CDR1 and CDR2: SGHVS and FNYEAQ. Trimming removed 5 bases from V and 1 base from J; junction bases left unmatched: 4. This CDR3 has 14 residues.

This clonotype is a singleton in its sample. The gene calls are TRBV28 and TRBJ2-7; 15 bases are a match to TRBD2. V gave up 7 bases and J gave up 2 bases; unmatched junction bases: 9. The germline V gene encodes CDR1 MDHEN and CDR2 SYDVKM. The CDR3 is 17 residues long. This CDR3 reads CASTIGLAGGPAYEQYF. The CDR3 nucleotides read TGTGCCAGCACCATCGGACTAGCGGGGGGGCCCGCCTACGAGCAGTACTTC.

This clonotype was observed at least ten times. This chain links TRBV19 with TRBJ1-5; no clear D. Trimming removed 1 base at V and 2 bases at J, with 6 bases between. The V gene's germline CDR1 is LNHDA and CDR2 SQIVND (reference sequence). The CDR3 is made up of 14 amino acids. CDR3 residues: CASSIGSGNQPQHF. CDR3 coding DNA: TGTGCCAGTAGTATAGGGTCGGGCAATCAGCCCCAGCATTTT.

The chain uses TRBV20-1 and TRBJ2-1; 8 bases align to TRBD2. Germline trimming cut 6 bases from V and 1 base from J; bases unmatched to any gene: 8. The CDR3 covers 15 residues. Germline CDR1 and CDR2: DFQATT and SNEGSKA (reference sequence). CDR3 sequence: CSAPGLGKSYNEQFF. The CDR3 DNA sequence: TGCAGTGCACCGGGACTAGGGAAGTCCTACAATGAGCAGTTCTTC.

The chain uses TRBV6-2 or TRBV6-3 and TRBJ1-5; D gene unclear. This CDR3 is built from 13 residues. The V end lost 5 bases, the J end lost 2 bases, and 7 bases lay between the germline ends. Germline-derived CDR1 and CDR2 are MNHEY and SVGEGT. Written as DNA, the CDR3 is TGTGCCAGCAGTATCGTTGGCAATCAGCCCCAGCATTTT. Translating gives CASSIVGNQPQHF.

The rearrangement uses TRBV27 and TRBJ1-1; D uncertain. This CDR3 comprises 13 residues. The ends were cut back, 4 bases at V and 1 base at J, with 7 bases in the middle. CDR1 and CDR2 (germline): MNHEY, SMNVEV (reference sequence). The CDR3 DNA follows: TGTGCCAGCAGTTGGGCAGGGAACACTGAAGCTTTCTTT. It codes for CASSWAGNTEAFF.

V gene TRBV4-3 combines with J gene TRBJ1-1, with 9 nucleotides matching TRBD1. Germline values: CDR1 LGHNA, CDR2 YSLEER. The CDR3 spans 13 residues. Trimming at V came to 3 bases and at J to 7 bases, leaving 3 bases not matched to a gene. The CDR3 DNA sequence: TGCGCCAGCAGCCAGGGACAGGGAGATGAAGCTTTCTTT. It yields the protein CASSQGQGDEAFF.

The J gene is TRBJ2-1, the V gene TRBV5-6; D might be TRBD1 or TRBD2, each matching 6 bases. The germline V and J ends were trimmed by 3 bases and 4 bases, with 17 bases remaining between them. The germline gives CDR1 SGHDT, CDR2 YYEEEE. The CDR3 has 16 residues. The CDR3 coding sequence is TGTGCCAGCAGCTCCGGGGGCCGAGCCGTTTACAATGAGCAGTTCTTC. This gives the protein CASSSGGRAVYNEQFF.

The J gene is TRBJ1-6, the V gene TRBV11-2; D call uncertain. Trimming took 0 bases from V and 6 from J, leaving 12 bases between them. The germline gives CDR1 SGHAT, CDR2 FQNNGV. The CDR3 runs 16 residues. The DNA for the CDR3 is TGTGCCAGCAGCTTAGAAAGGTCCGGGCTTAATTCACCCCTCCACTTT. Its translation is CASSLERSGLNSPLHF. The whole variable domain, remainder taken from reference TRBV11-2 and TRBJ1-6, is EAGVAQSPRYKIIEKRQSVAFWCNPISGHATLYWYQQILGQGPKLLIQFQNNGVVDDSQLPKDRFSAERLKGVDSTLKIQPAKLEDSAVYLCASSLERSGLNSPLHFGNGTRLTVT.

In its sample, this clonotype was seen many times. This chain connects TRBV7-2 to TRBJ1-1; 12 positions match TRBD1. Trimming cost V 3 bases and J 5 bases; bases outside gene matches: 10. The CDR3 covers 17 residues. Germline V gene data show CDR1 as SGHTA and CDR2 as FQGNSA. The CDR3 nucleotides are TGTGCCAGCAGCTTGACCCGGGACAGGGGGCTTCAAACTGAAGCTTTCTTT. This translates into CASSLTRDRGLQTEAFF.

This clonotype was counted between two and nine times. This sequence joins TRBV4-3 and TRBJ1-4, with 10 positions matching TRBD1. This CDR3 has 15 residues. The germline gives CDR1 LGHNA, CDR2 YSLEER. Trimming removed 6 bases from V and 1 base from J; junction bases left unmatched: 2. The DNA for the CDR3 is TGCGCCAGCAGTCGGGACAGGGGAACTAATGAAAAACTGTTTTTT. Its protein is CASSRDRGTNEKLFF.

The chain carries TRBV29-1 and TRBJ1-1; D gene unclear. This CDR3 region has 12 residues. Germline V gene lookup returns CDR1 SQVTM and CDR2 ANQGSEA. The ends were cut back, 2 bases at V and 3 bases at J, with 7 bases in the middle. CDR3 sequence: CSVEIAYTEAFF. In DNA, the CDR3 is TGCAGCGTTGAAATCGCATACACTGAAGCTTTCTTT.

This clonotype was seen at least ten times. The V call is TRBV4-1, the J call TRBJ2-7; D remains ambiguous. V shed 0 bases and J shed 3 bases, with 12 bases lying between them. Per the germline V gene, CDR1 is MGHRA and CDR2 is YSYEKL. CDR3 length: 15 amino acids. CDR3 coding DNA: TGCGCCAGCAGCCAAGAAGGGTCACCAGGCTACGAGCAGTACTTC. Translated: CASSQEGSPGYEQYF.